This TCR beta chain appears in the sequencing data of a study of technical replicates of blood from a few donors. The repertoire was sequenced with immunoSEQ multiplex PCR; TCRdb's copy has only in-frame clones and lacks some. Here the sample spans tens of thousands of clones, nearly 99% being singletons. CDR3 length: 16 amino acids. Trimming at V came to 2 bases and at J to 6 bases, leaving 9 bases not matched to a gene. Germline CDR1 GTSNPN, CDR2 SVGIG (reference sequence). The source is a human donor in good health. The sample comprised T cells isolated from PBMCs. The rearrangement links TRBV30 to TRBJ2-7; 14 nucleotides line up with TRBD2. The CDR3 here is CAWSPGLAGGGSEQYF. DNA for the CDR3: TGTGCCTGGAGTCCCGGACTAGCGGGAGGTGGCAGCGAGCAGTACTTC.